Each of the 21 T cell receptor beta chains below was sequenced from the same sample in a study of cytomegalovirus exposure and HLA in healthy donors. Vbeta (60) and Jbeta (13) primers were used in the PCR. Generated by immunoSEQ multiplex PCR, the TCRdb table keeps only in-frame clones and is missing some. The data hold roughly 200,000 clones, with about 69% observed a single time. The sequenced sample consisted of PBMCs. Receptor source: a male donor in good health and CMV-seronegative.

V is TRBV6-5 and J is TRBJ1-2; 7 bases are shared with TRBD1. Germline V gene sequence: CDR1 MNHEY, CDR2 SVGAGI. The CDR3 has 16 residues. J lost 0 bases, V lost 2 bases, and 6 bases had no gene match. Here the CDR3 DNA reads TGTGCCAGCAGTTACGCAGGGGGAACCTCTAACTATGGCTACACCTTC. Its translation: CASSYAGGTSNYGYTF.

Here the CDR3 reads CASSFTEANEKLFF. The CDR3 nucleotides read TGTGCCAGCAGCTTTACAGAAGCTAATGAAAAACTGTTTTTT. V is TRBV7-9 and J is TRBJ1-4; D remains ambiguous. V lost 3 bases and J 3 bases, leaving 8 bases between the germline ends. CDR1 and CDR2 (germline): SEHNR, FQNEAQ (reference sequence). The CDR3 is 14 amino acids.

V and J are TRBV10-3 and TRBJ1-3, with no clear D. The CDR3 sequence is 14 residues long. The germline V gene has CDR1 ENHRY and CDR2 SYGVKD. Trimming removed 1 base from V and 3 bases from J, with 7 bases in between. Written as DNA, the CDR3 is TGTGCCATCAGTGAGTTTGTTCATGGAAACACCATATATTTT. Its protein is CAISEFVHGNTIYF.

V usage is TRBV6-6 and J usage is TRBJ1-1, with TRBD1 as a possible D gene (5 bases). The CDR3 spans 14 residues. With 6 bases removed from V and 0 bases from J, the gap between germline ends came to 11 bases. CDR1 is MNHNY, CDR2 SVGAGI, per germline (reference sequence). CDR3 in amino acids: CASRQTVMNTEAFF. The DNA of the CDR3 is TGTGCCAGCAGGCAGACAGTCATGAACACTGAAGCTTTCTTT.

The gene calls are TRBV7-9 and TRBJ1-3; TRBD1 might be the D (6 bases). CDR3 length: 19 amino acids. V was clipped by 3 bases and J by 0 bases, with 21 bases between them. Germline V gene lookup returns CDR1 SEHNR and CDR2 FQNEAQ (reference sequence). CDR3 sequence (DNA): TGTGCCAGCAGCTTCCCAAAATTACAGGGCCCGAGCTCTGGAAACACCATATATTTT. This encodes CASSFPKLQGPSSGNTIYF.

The chain links TRBV11-2 to TRBJ1-2; D may be TRBD1 (6 bases). The CDR3 sequence is 13 residues long. Germline-derived CDR1 and CDR2 are SGHAT and FQNNGV. V dropped 0 bases and J dropped 10 bases, with 12 bases sitting between them. Here the CDR3 reads CASSLETQGHYTF. Here the CDR3 DNA reads TGTGCCAGCAGCTTAGAAACACAGGGCCACTACACCTTC.

The chain is built from TRBV6-6 and TRBJ2-1; a possible D gene is TRBD2 (6 bases). Germline CDR1 is MNHNY and CDR2 is SVGAGI (reference sequence). The CDR3 covers 14 residues. V lost 2 bases and J 10 bases, leaving 15 bases between the germline ends. CDR3 bases: TGTGCCAGCAGTTACGGGACTCGGTTCAGGGAGCAGTTCTTC. Amino acid sequence: CASSYGTRFREQFF.

J is TRBJ1-5 and V is TRBV5-6; tentative D call: TRBD1 (5 bases). Looked up from germline, CDR1 is SGHDT and CDR2 is YYEEEE. This CDR3 has 13 residues. Trimming shortened V by 2 bases and J by 6 bases, and 9 bases separated the two germline ends. The CDR3 coding sequence is TGTGCCAGCAGCTTCGGGGGTATTCAGCCCCAGCATTTT. Protein sequence: CASSFGGIQPQHF.

The chain joins TRBV7-2 to TRBJ2-3, with 8 bases matching TRBD2. This CDR3 is 12 amino acids long. With V trimmed by 5 bases and J by 10 bases, 5 bases remained unmatched. Germline V gene lookup returns CDR1 SGHTA and CDR2 FQGNSA. The CDR3 DNA reads as TGTGCCAGCAGCCACGGGAGGGGATCGCAGTATTTT. Its protein is CASSHGRGSQYF.

The V and J genes are TRBV6-6 and TRBJ1-1; TRBD1 matches 7 bases. Per germline, CDR1 MNHNY and CDR2 SVGAGI (reference sequence). V was pared by 6 bases and J by 7 bases, with 8 bases of the junction left unmatched. The CDR3 extends over 13 amino acids. CDR3 in amino acids: CASSTGQAFEAFF. In DNA form, the CDR3 reads TGTGCCAGCAGCACCGGACAGGCCTTTGAAGCTTTCTTT.

This clone was seen more than once but under ten times. The chain uses TRBV28 and TRBJ1-2; tentatively, D is TRBD1 (6 bases). The CDR3 is 16 amino acids. Trimming removed 4 bases at V and 6 bases at J, with 21 bases between. In germline, CDR1 is MDHEN, CDR2 SYDVKM. This chain's CDR3 is CASSYPPRGAFDGYTF. In DNA, the CDR3 is TGTGCCAGCAGTTACCCCCCCAGGGGCGCATTTGATGGCTACACCTTC.

The rearrangement joins TRBV6-1 to TRBJ2-1; 12 bases are shared with TRBD2. Germline assignment: CDR1 MNHNS and CDR2 SASEGT. The CDR3 contains 16 residues. J gave up 6 bases and V 2 bases, and 5 bases lay outside the gene matches. The CDR3 reads CASSESLAGGLNEQFF. CDR3 bases: TGTGCCAGCAGTGAATCTCTAGCGGGGGGGCTCAATGAGCAGTTCTTC.

This chain joins TRBV5-4 and TRBJ2-1; D is perhaps TRBD2 (7 bases). V lost 2 bases and J lost 7, with 19 bases in between. The CDR3 covers 16 residues. The germline V gene encodes CDR1 SGHNT and CDR2 YYREEE (reference sequence). CDR3 nucleotides: TGTGCCAGCAGCTTTGGATTAGGGGGAGGGGGGAATGAGCAGTTCTTC. Encoded protein: CASSFGLGGGGNEQFF. Complete variable domain (other parts from reference TRBV5-4 and TRBJ2-1): ETGVTQSPTHLIKTRGQQVTLRCSSQSGHNTVSWYQQALGQGPQFIFQYYREEENGRGNFPPRFSGLQFPNYSSELNVNALELDDSALYLCASSFGLGGGGNEQFFGPGTRLTVL.

The chain's CDR3 is CASSPGQGYTDTQYF. The CDR3 nucleotides read TGTGCCAGCAGCCCGGGTCAGGGATATACAGATACGCAGTATTTT. The chain is built from TRBV6-5 and TRBJ2-3, with D tentatively TRBD1 (5 bases). The CDR3 has 15 amino acids. Looked up from germline, CDR1 is MNHEY and CDR2 is SVGAGI. V was clipped by 6 bases and J by 3 bases, with 16 bases between them.

The V and J genes are TRBV6-5 and TRBJ2-5; tentatively, D is TRBD1 (5 bases). The DNA end lines up better with TRBJ2-7; the J call may be wrong. The CDR3 is 16 residues long. The germline CDR1 and CDR2 sequences are MNHEY and SVGAGI. In DNA, the CDR3 is TGTGCCAGCAGTTACTCCTCAGGGCCGAGTACCTACGAGCAGTACTTC. Residues: CASSYSSGPSTYEQYF.

The chain has TRBV9 and TRBJ1-1; perhaps TRBD1 as D (6 bases). CDR1 and CDR2 (germline): SGDLS, YYNGEE. Between the trimmed V and J ends, which lost 4 bases and 4 bases, there was a span of 14 bases. The CDR3 spans 14 residues. The CDR3 region has the DNA TGTGCCAGCAGCCCACAGGGCAGGAGCACTGAAGCTTTCTTT. This encodes CASSPQGRSTEAFF. Filled out from reference TRBV9 and TRBJ1-1, the complete variable domain reads DSGVTQTPKHLITATGQRVTLRCSPRSGDLSVYWYQQSLDQGLQFLIQYYNGEERAKGNILERFSAQQFPDLHSELNLSSLELGDSALYFCASSPQGRSTEAFFGQGTRLTVV.

This chain connects TRBV4-1 to TRBJ2-5; 7 bases map to TRBD2. The DNA end favors TRBJ2-7, so the J call may be wrong. Germline-derived CDR1 and CDR2 are MGHRA and YSYEKL. The CDR3 consists of 15 residues. In DNA form, the CDR3 reads TGCGCCAGCAGCCAAGAACGTGGACTAGCCTACGAGCAGTACTTC. Translating it yields CASSQERGLAYEQYF.

This chain joins TRBV30 and TRBJ2-3, with D possibly matching TRBD2 (5 bases). Germline CDR1 and CDR2: GTSNPN and SVGIG (reference sequence). The CDR3 loop spans 14 amino acids. V was clipped by 4 bases and J by 0 bases, with 11 bases between them. CDR3 residues: CAWNGAVSTDTQYF. The CDR3 DNA sequence: TGTGCCTGGAACGGAGCGGTTAGCACAGATACGCAGTATTTT.

The chain joins TRBV28 to TRBJ2-4; TRBD2 is a possible D gene (6 bases). Germline-derived CDR1 and CDR2 are MDHEN and SYDVKM. This CDR3 has 15 amino acids. Deletions cut 0 bases from V and 3 bases from J, with 9 bases between. The CDR3 DNA follows: TGTGCCAGCAGTTTATGGGGCGGGGACAAAAACATTCAGTACTTC. This gives the protein CASSLWGGDKNIQYF.

A remark on this clone: This same CDR3 is encoded by further DNA sequences in the sample. This chain links TRBV15 with TRBJ1-5; no definite D call. The ends were cut back, 0 bases at V and 7 bases at J, with 7 bases in the middle. Germline CDR1 is LNHNV and CDR2 is YYDKDF (reference sequence). This CDR3 comprises 13 residues. Here the CDR3 DNA reads TGTGCCACCAGCAGAGATTCGGGGCAGCCCCAGCATTTT. Amino acids: CATSRDSGQPQHF.

J is TRBJ2-1 and V is TRBV27; TRBD2 matches at 12 bases. Germline CDR1 is MNHEY and CDR2 is SMNVEV (reference sequence). The J segment lost 9 bases and the V segment lost 1 base, leaving 1 base of the junction unmatched. This CDR3 has 14 amino acids. CDR3 loop: CASSLWGLAGEQFF. The CDR3, as DNA: TGTGCCAGCAGTTTATGGGGACTAGCGGGTGAGCAGTTCTTC.